This paragraph covers one TCR beta chain sequence. Its antigen is unidentified. This CDR3 comprises 19 residues. Germline V gives CDR1 KGHSH, CDR2 LQKENI. Trimming shortened V by 3 bases and J by 0 bases, and 20 bases separated the two germline ends. These data come from a study of shared clonotypes between healthy human individuals. Study details: Per donor, three plates held CD4 naive cells, three held CD4 memory, two held CD8 naive and one held CD8 memory. Findings of the study overall: The authors expected sequencing depth to affect clonotype sharing among donors. Some clonotypes were shared by all four sorted-subset donors, while others were not shared. The non-shared ones had lower generation probabilities than the shared ones. Clonotype sharing across a handful of donors was observed for around 4.8% of naive CD4 clonotypes.

Repertoires were generated with immunoSEQ multiplex PCR, while TCRdb's copy carries only in-frame clones and drops some. In the table there are about 980,000 clones, 76% of which are singletons. This TCR was sampled from a man younger than 35 in good health. Sequencing input: memory CD4+ T cells sorted from blood. Subset described: CD45RA-negative fraction. This rearrangement joins TRBV18 to TRBJ1-4; no firm D call. The CDR3 here is CASSPKKENLVATNEKLFF. The CDR3 nucleotides read TGTGCCAGCTCACCCAAGAAGGAGAATTTAGTTGCAACTAATGAAAAACTGTTTTTT.